Presented here are 6 T cell receptor beta chains from one specimen sequenced in a study of monozygotic twins with cystic fibrosis. The repertoire was sequenced with immunoSEQ multiplex PCR; TCRdb's copy has only in-frame clones and lacks some. The sample has approximately 36,000 clones, about 90% seen once; the top ten hold 0.15% to 0.2%. The sequencing sample was made of blood. These receptors were obtained from a boy between 2 and 10 years old with cystic fibrosis.

This chain uses TRBV11-1 with TRBJ2-7; D remains unclear. CDR1 and CDR2 (germline): SGHAT, FQDESV (reference sequence). Trimming removed 4 bases at V and 5 bases at J, with 6 bases between. CDR3 length equals 11 residues. The chain's CDR3 is CASSYQNEQYF. The CDR3 DNA follows: TGTGCCAGCAGCTACCAAAACGAGCAGTACTTC.

The gene calls are TRBV9 and TRBJ2-1; 14 bases are shared with TRBD2. The ends lost 0 bases at V and 9 bases at J; junction bases unmatched: 8. The CDR3 has 17 amino acids. Germline CDR1 reads SGDLS; CDR2 reads YYNGEE. The CDR3 protein is CASSVAVTSGGAGEQFF. The CDR3 region has the DNA TGTGCCAGCAGCGTAGCCGTGACTAGCGGGGGGGCAGGTGAGCAGTTCTTC.

The J gene is TRBJ1-1, the V gene TRBV27, with D perhaps TRBD1 (6 bases). V shed 5 bases and J shed 4 bases, with 11 bases lying between them. This CDR3 is built from 13 residues. Germline values: CDR1 MNHEY, CDR2 SMNVEV (reference sequence). Here the CDR3 reads CASSRGLGTEAFF. CDR3 DNA: TGTGCCAGCAGTCGGGGGCTTGGCACTGAAGCTTTCTTT.

The chain uses TRBV4-3 and TRBJ1-3; D perhaps matches TRBD1 (6 bases). The length of the CDR3 is 16 residues. The V end was cut by 0 bases, the J end by 0 bases, with 9 bases between. The germline V gene has CDR1 LGHNA and CDR2 YSLEER. The CDR3 protein is CASSQDPGASGNTIYF. Here the CDR3 DNA reads TGCGCCAGCAGCCAAGATCCAGGGGCCTCTGGAAACACCATATATTTT.

The chain couples TRBV18 to TRBJ2-5; maybe TRBD1 (5 bases). Deletions cut 3 bases from V and 2 bases from J, with 16 bases between. The CDR3 consists of 16 residues. In germline, CDR1 is KGHSH, CDR2 LQKENI. CDR3 sequence: CASSPRAGHLQETQYF. Here the CDR3 DNA reads TGTGCCAGCTCACCCCGGGCAGGGCATCTTCAAGAGACCCAGTACTTC.

The V call is TRBV6-4, the J call TRBJ1-2; D remains unclear. Germline CDR1 and CDR2: MRHNA and SNTAGT. CDR3 length: 12 residues. Trimming left V 3 bases short and J 8 bases short, with 10 bases between. In nucleotides, the CDR3 is TGTGCCAGCAGTGAGACGGTCTTCGGCTACACCTTC. Translation: CASSETVFGYTF.